This T cell receptor beta chain emerged from a study of blood T cell repertoires in COVID-19 (dated by TCRdb to the early 2020s). In the study overall: Samples covering the acute and convalescent phases of COVID-19 were provided by collaborators in the United States, Italy and Spain. Deeply sampled blood TCRbeta repertoires from subjects exposed to, actively infected with, or recovered from COVID-19 were included in the dataset. The repertoires were released in a freely available public database intended as a resource for research on the immune response to SARS-CoV-2. The prospective study material was composed of cDNA or gDNA derived from T cells, B-cell-depleted T cells, or PBMCs. HLA class I and class II types, where available, came from metadata supplied by the sample provider rather than from assay-based typing. A de-identified subject ID, COVID-19 status, age in years and sex were almost always included in the sample metadata. Samples came from the ongoing ImmuneRACE study (first 160 participants) plus 1,254 subjects from 6 global collaborators.

Taken from cysteine to phenylalanine, the CDR3 has 14 residues. The only DNA kept is the CDR3, 42 bases in frame from the first base. The germline V gene (reference sequence) yields LNHDA for CDR1 and SQIVND for CDR2. V lost 5 bases and J lost 0 bases; the stretch between them is 11 bases long. Concerning this clone itself: What this receptor recognizes is not known. Base-call qualities are not available, and no considerably larger clone is one nucleotide away.

Participants in the prospective study were enrolled through a virtual design, were aged roughly 18 to 100 years, and lived in under 25 United States geographic areas. In the prospective study, participants were assigned to cohorts based on the clinical history participants reported in a screening survey and a study questionnaire. Each participant in the prospective study had whole blood, serum and a nasopharyngeal or oropharyngeal swab collected by mobile phlebotomists. Over a roughly two-month period, participants in the prospective study had the option of providing additional blood draws and questionnaires. Blood samples from the prospective study were shipped frozen or at room temperature prior to DNA extraction. Study-wide conclusions, independent of this receptor: Clinical and demographic metadata were provided uncurated, with the amount varying by source and participant.

TCRbeta CDR3 regions were amplified from genomic DNA by means of the immunoSEQ Assay, a bias-controlled multiplex PCR. In the source study's methods: The number of nucleated cells in each sample was estimated by amplification of reference gene primers within the assay. To quantify the absolute abundance of each unique TCRbeta CDR3 rearrangement, sequence reads were collapsed and filtered. For each sample, productive Simpson clonality was calculated by taking the square root of Simpson's diversity index across productive rearrangements. The table was pulled from immuneACCESS by TCRdb, which kept in-frame rearrangements only. Such tables lose some clones; where checked, under half of the loss comes from unresolved V genes, and the rest has no known cause. That table is the source of V, J and clone size, and D and trimming were worked out from the DNA. The table for this sample lists about 250,000 clones; roughly 90% of them were counted only once. Of the sample, less than 4.5% falls within the top ten clones.

The receptor's source is a woman in her twenties or thirties with acute COVID-19. The chain links TRBV19 with TRBJ2-7, with TRBD1 as a weak D call on 6 bases. Material: PBMCs or T cells enriched from blood (not recorded which). The DNA reads TGTGCCAGTAGTCAACAGGGTAGCTCCTACGAGCAGTACTTC. It specifies CASSQQGSSYEQYF.